One sample yielded the 9 T cell receptor beta chains listed below, sequenced in a study of T cells in Graves' hyperthyroidism and ophthalmopathy. Amplified TCR beta CDR3 regions came from RNA transcripts. A set of HTBI primers served as the primers for a first-round RT-PCR of the TCR CDR3. One entry per CDR3 protein results from TCRdb running MiXCR on the multiplex PCR reads. This sample has around 300,000 distinct CDR3 sequences, with about 20% found just once. The material sequenced was blood. These receptors were taken from a man between 25 and 39 years old with Graves' ophthalmopathy.

V is TRBV6-9 and J is TRBJ1-3; no firm D call. Between the trimmed V and J ends, which lost 4 bases and 4 bases, there was a span of 11 bases. The CDR3 totals 14 residues. CDR1 is MNHGY and CDR2 is SVAAGI in the germline V gene. The CDR3 loop is CASSFSGAGNTIYF. The DNA for the CDR3 is TGTGCCAGCAGTTTTTCGGGCGCCGGAAACACCATATATTTT.

This clonotype was recorded many times. The junction does not match germline at one end; this may be a read error. The chain couples TRBV11-2 to TRBJ2-2; 8 bases fit TRBD1. The CDR3 is made up of 16 amino acids. Germline V gives CDR1 SGHAT, CDR2 FQNNGV. CDR3 DNA: TGTGCCAGCAGCCCGCGGGACAGGACACTCACCGGTGAGCTGTTTTTT. It encodes CASSPRDRTLTGELFF. The full variable domain, in which reference TRBV11-2 and TRBJ2-2 provide the parts outside the CDR3, is EAGVAQSPRYKIIEKRQSVAFWCNPISGHATLYWYQQILGQGPKLLIQFQNNGVVDDSQLPKDRFSAERLKGVDSTLKIQPAKLEDSAVYLCASSPRDRTLTGELFFGEGSRLTVL.

This clonotype was counted a few times. The chain uses TRBV7-9 and TRBJ1-2, with TRBD1 identical over 7 bases. The trim removed 4 bases at V and 0 bases at J, leaving 5 bases unmatched. The length of the CDR3 is 15 residues. Germline V CDR1 and CDR2: SEHNR, FQNEAQ (reference sequence). Here the CDR3 reads CASSSDRTTNYGYTF. CDR3 nucleotides: TGTGCCAGCAGCTCGGACAGGACTACTAACTATGGCTACACCTTC. Looking up the rest from reference TRBV7-9 and TRBJ1-2 gives the full variable domain: DTGVSQNPRHKITKRGQNVTFRCDPISEHNRLYWYRQTLGQGPEFLTYFQNEAQLEKSRLLSDRFSAERPKGSFSTLEIQRTEQGDSAMYLCASSSDRTTNYGYTFGSGTRLTVV.

This clonotype was counted a few times. In DNA, the CDR3 is TGTGCCAGGTCACAGGGGCGGGCGTATGAGCAGTACTTC. Protein: CARSQGRAYEQYF. The chain uses TRBV2 and TRBJ2-1, with 7 nucleotides matching TRBD1. The end of the DNA aligns better with TRBJ2-7, so the J call may be wrong. Germline CDR1 SNHLY, CDR2 FYNNEI. CDR3 size: 13 residues.

The chain uses TRBV28 and TRBJ1-6; 7 positions match TRBD1. The CDR3 sequence is 14 residues long. Germline lookup yields CDR1 MDHEN and CDR2 SYDVKM. V lost 6 bases and J lost 5; bases outside the gene matches: 4. The CDR3 sequence: CASSAGQHNSPLHF. The CDR3 DNA follows: TGTGCCAGCAGCGCGGGACAGCATAATTCACCCCTCCACTTT.

This clonotype was seen more than once but under ten times. This sequence joins TRBV28 and TRBJ1-1, with D unclear. CDR1 MDHEN and CDR2 SYDVKM come from the germline V gene. V was cut by 2 bases and J by 2 bases, with 12 bases left in between. CDR3 length equals 15 residues. The CDR3 loop is CASSLPTGENTEAFF. In nucleotides, the CDR3 is TGTGCCAGCAGTTTACCAACCGGAGAAAACACTGAAGCTTTCTTT.

This clonotype was seen at least ten times. V and J are TRBV30 and TRBJ1-2; 8 bases fit TRBD1. The J segment lost 2 bases and the V segment lost 4 bases, leaving 9 bases of the junction unmatched. From germline, CDR1 is GTSNPN and CDR2 SVGIG (reference sequence). CDR3 length: 15 amino acids. The CDR3 protein is CAWMRDRSVNYGYTF. In DNA form, the CDR3 reads TGTGCCTGGATGAGGGACAGGAGCGTCAACTATGGCTACACCTTC.

The chain employs TRBV3-1 and TRBJ1-1; TRBD1 is a possible D gene (5 bases). V was trimmed by 1 base and J by 11 bases, leaving 20 bases between them. The CDR3 is 15 amino acids. CDR1 is LGHDT and CDR2 is YNNKEL in the germline V gene (reference sequence). The DNA of the CDR3 is TGTGCCAGCAGCCAAGTATTCAGGGCAAAAGCGGAGGCTTTCTTT. Protein product: CASSQVFRAKAEAFF.

The chain combines TRBV28 with TRBJ2-2; D possibly corresponds to TRBD1 (6 bases). Per the germline V gene, CDR1 is MDHEN and CDR2 is SYDVKM. CDR3 length: 15 amino acids. Trimming left V 5 bases short and J 1 base short, with 11 bases between. In DNA, the CDR3 is TGTGCCAGCAGTCCTCCGACAGGGAACACCGGGGAGCTGTTTTTT. Its protein product is CASSPPTGNTGELFF.